This T cell receptor beta chain originates from a study of T cell changes during pregnancy in multiple sclerosis. Sequencing used immunoSEQ multiplex PCR; TCRdb keeps in-frame clones, though not all of them. The sample has some 130,000 clones, about 96% seen once. This CDR3 is built from 12 residues. Germline CDR1 is LNHNV and CDR2 is YYDKDF (reference sequence). The germline V and J ends were trimmed by 6 bases and 2 bases, with 8 bases remaining between them. The V and J genes are TRBV15 and TRBJ2-7, with D perhaps TRBD1 (6 bases). The sequences come from peripheral blood, collected after pregnancy. This receptor was taken from a female donor with multiple sclerosis, enrolled in a pregnancy study. The CDR3 reads CATRDSTYEQYF. DNA for the CDR3: TGTGCCACCAGGGACAGTACCTACGAGCAGTACTTC.